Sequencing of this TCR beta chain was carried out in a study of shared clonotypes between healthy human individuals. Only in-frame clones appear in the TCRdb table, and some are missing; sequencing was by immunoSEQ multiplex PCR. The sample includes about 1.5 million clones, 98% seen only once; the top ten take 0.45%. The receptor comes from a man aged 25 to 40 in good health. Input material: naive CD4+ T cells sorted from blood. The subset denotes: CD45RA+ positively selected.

The CDR3 region has the DNA TGTGCCTGGCGGCAGAAAAGGGACACCGGGGAGCTGTTTTTT. Translated: CAWRQKRDTGELFF. This sequence joins TRBV30 and TRBJ2-2; D remains unclear. The CDR3 runs to 14 residues. The V end lost 5 bases, the J end lost 3 bases, and 13 bases lay between the germline ends. CDR1 and CDR2 (germline): GTSNPN, SVGIG (reference sequence).